Presented here are 6 T cell receptor beta chains from one specimen sequenced in a study of T cell repertoires in aging, cancer and after chemotherapy. TRB rearrangements spanning V, D and J were amplified using mixed TRB-A/B primers. TCRdb re-called the multiplex PCR reads through MiXCR, storing one row per CDR3 protein. The sample comprises roughly 5,700 distinct CDR3 sequences, 25% to 35% of which are singletons, and approximately 31% rests with the top ten. The template was genomic DNA from peripheral blood, not RNA. Sequencing input: blood. All receptors come from a human donor with a solid tumor.

This clonotype has only a few counts. V gene TRBV12-3 or TRBV12-4 combines with J gene TRBJ1-6, with D tentatively TRBD1 (6 bases). The CDR3 sequence is 14 residues long. V lost 6 bases, J lost 9 bases, and 15 bases lay in between. As DNA, the CDR3 is TGTGCCAGCAGGACGACAGGTTCAGTTTCACCCCTCCACTTT. It specifies CASRTTGSVSPLHF.

In this sample, this clonotype is medium-sized (0.01 to 0.1%). V is TRBV27 and J is TRBJ2-1, with D unclear. The CDR3 consists of 15 residues. Looked up from germline, CDR1 is MNHEY and CDR2 is SMNVEV (reference sequence). The V gene lost 7 bases and the J gene lost 2 bases, with 15 bases spanning the gap. CDR3 bases: TGTGCCAGCACTTTTACTGGGTGGGCCTACAATGAGCAGTTCTTC. Translated: CASTFTGWAYNEQFF.

About this clonotype itself: This may be a read error: a much more frequent sequence differs by one nucleotide. This chain joins TRBV6-5 and TRBJ2-7; D unresolved. The CDR3 runs to 15 residues. V lost 2 bases to trimming and J lost 5 bases, with 16 bases between them. Germline assignment: CDR1 MNHEY and CDR2 SVGAGI. The DNA of the CDR3 is TGTGCCAGCAGTTACCCGGCGTGGGCTGCCCACGAGCAGTACTTC. This codes for CASSYPAWAAHEQYF.

This clonotype is classed as medium-sized. The chain combines TRBV27 with TRBJ1-4; 11 bases are shared with TRBD1. This CDR3 comprises 17 residues. With V trimmed by 3 bases and J by 8 bases, 11 bases remained unmatched. Germline loops: CDR1 MNHEY, CDR2 SMNVEV (reference sequence). CDR3 bases: TGTGCCAGCAGTTTGGCGGGACAGGGGGAACCGGGGGAAAAACTGTTTTTT. Its protein product is CASSLAGQGEPGEKLFF.

Concerning this clonotype itself: A single base separates this from a much larger clone, so it may be a read error. This rearrangement joins TRBV5-3 to TRBJ2-2; D ambiguous. TRBV5-3 is an ORF for which the function is uncertain. This CDR3 comprises 12 residues. The DNA for the CDR3 is TGTGCCAGCAGCTTGCGCCTCGGGGAGCTGTTTTTT. Translating gives CASSLRLGELFF.

In this sample, this clonotype turned up once. A read error may be the cause here, since a much bigger clone is one base away. The chain carries TRBV6-5 and TRBJ1-2; possible D gene TRBD1, 5 bases. V lost 8 bases and J lost 0, with 22 bases in between. This CDR3 spans 17 amino acids. Germline V CDR1 and CDR2: MNHEY, SVGAGI. CDR3 in DNA: TGTGCCAGCTCGAGGCTTACCATGACAGCAGCTAACTATGGCTACACCTTC. Translation gives CASSRLTMTAANYGYTF.